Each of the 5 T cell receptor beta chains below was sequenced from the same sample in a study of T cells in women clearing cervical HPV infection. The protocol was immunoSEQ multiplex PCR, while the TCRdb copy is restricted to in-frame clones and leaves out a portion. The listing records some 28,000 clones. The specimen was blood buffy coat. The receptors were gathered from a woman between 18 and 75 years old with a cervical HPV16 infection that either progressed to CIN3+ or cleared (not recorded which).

The CDR3 DNA, read in part, is TGTGCCAGTAAGGCAGGGCGCTCCTACAATGAG. Amino acid sequence: CASKAGRSYNE. The full CDR3 is CASKAGRSYNEQFF. The gene calls are TRBV19 and TRBJ2-1, with a possible D match to TRBD1 (5 bases). The CDR3 end falls 3 residues outside the read, so it is completed with the germline J gene. V lost 7 bases and J lost 0, with 10 bases in between. The CDR3 runs to 14 residues. Germline V CDR1 and CDR2: LNHDA, SQIVND (reference sequence).

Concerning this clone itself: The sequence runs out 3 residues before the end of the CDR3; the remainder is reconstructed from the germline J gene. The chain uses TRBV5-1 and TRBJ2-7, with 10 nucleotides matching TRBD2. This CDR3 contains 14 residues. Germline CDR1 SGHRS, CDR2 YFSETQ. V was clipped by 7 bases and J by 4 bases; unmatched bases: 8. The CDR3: CASADASGSYEQYF. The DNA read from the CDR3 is TGCGCCAGCGCAGACGCTAGCGGGAGTTACGAG. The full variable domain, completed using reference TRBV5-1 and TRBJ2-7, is KAGVTQTPRYLIKTRGQQVTLSCSPISGHRSVSWYQQTPGQGLQFLFEYFSETQRNKGNFPGRFSGRQFSNSRSEMNVSTLELGDSALYLCASADASGSYEQYFGPGTRLTVT.

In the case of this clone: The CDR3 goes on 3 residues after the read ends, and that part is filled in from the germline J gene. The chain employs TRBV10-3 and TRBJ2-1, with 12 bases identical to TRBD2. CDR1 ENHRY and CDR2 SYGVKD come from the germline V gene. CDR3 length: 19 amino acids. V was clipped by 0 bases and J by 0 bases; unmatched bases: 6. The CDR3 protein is CAISESGTSGFRSYNEQFF. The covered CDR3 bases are TGTGCCATCAGTGAGTCGGGGACTAGCGGGTTTCGCTCCTACAATGAG.

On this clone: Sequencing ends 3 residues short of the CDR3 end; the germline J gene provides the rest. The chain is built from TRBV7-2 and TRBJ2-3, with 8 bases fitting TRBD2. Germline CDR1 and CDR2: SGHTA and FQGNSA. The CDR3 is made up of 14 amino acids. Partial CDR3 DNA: TGTGCCAGCAGCTTAGGCAGGGAGCGGGAGACG. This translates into CASSLGRERET. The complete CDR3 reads CASSLGRERETQYF. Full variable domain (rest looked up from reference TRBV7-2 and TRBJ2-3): GAGVSQSPSNKVTEKGKDVELRCDPISGHTALYWYRQSLGQGLEFLIYFQGNSAPDKSGLPSDRFSAERTGGSVSTLTIQRTQQEDSAVYLCASSLGRERETQYFGPGTRLTVL.

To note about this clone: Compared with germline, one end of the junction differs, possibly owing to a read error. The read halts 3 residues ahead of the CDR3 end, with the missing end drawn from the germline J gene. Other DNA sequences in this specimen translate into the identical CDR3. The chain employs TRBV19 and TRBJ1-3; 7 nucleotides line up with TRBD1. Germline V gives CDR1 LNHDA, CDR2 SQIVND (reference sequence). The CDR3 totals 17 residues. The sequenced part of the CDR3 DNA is TGTGCCAGTAGTATCCCCGCAGGGGGAAGCTCTGGAAACACG. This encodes CASSIPAGGSSGNT. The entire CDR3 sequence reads CASSIPAGGSSGNTIYF.